The clone carrying this T cell receptor (beta chain) was observed a few times. Its antigen remains unknown. The authors reverse transcribed all of the isolated RNA, so sequencing captured expressed TCRB transcripts. Sequencing was performed with immunoSEQ multiplex PCR; in TCRdb, only in-frame clones are kept and a portion is missing. The sample lists 600,000 to 750,000 clones, around 12% occurring once. Germline V gene sequence: CDR1 SGHRS, CDR2 YFSETQ. This CDR3 spans 16 amino acids. With 4 bases removed from V and 3 bases from J, the gap between germline ends came to 20 bases. The source of the sample is a study of beta chain features in type 1 diabetes. Study results and limitations: All four CD4+ subsets of Type 1 diabetes patients contained TCRB CDR3s that were moderately but significantly shorter. Cells that show high TCR expression could be over-represented by cDNA sequencing.

Input material: naive CD4+ T cells from blood. The V gene is TRBV5-1, the J gene TRBJ2-7; maybe TRBD1 (6 bases). The source is a man younger than 45 with type 1 diabetes. The CDR3 is CASSLGATEGVYEQYF. CDR3 nucleotide sequence: TGCGCCAGCAGCCTTGGGGCAACTGAGGGGGTCTACGAGCAGTACTTC.